The rows below give T cell receptor beta chains drawn from one sample of a study of blood T cell repertoires in COVID-19. The assay was immunoSEQ multiplex PCR, and TCRdb's table has in-frame clones only and misses some. The sample contains about 250,000 clones, approximately 85% of which appear only once. Sequencing was done on a sample of peripheral blood. These receptors originate from a woman in her 30s with acute or convalescent COVID-19. CDR3s include the opening cysteine and the closing phenylalanine or tryptophan. Each record gives: D gene, clone size, V gene, J gene, CDR3 protein, CDR3 DNA. A D gene is named only where the DNA matches it firmly. Expanded clones are given a class, and other clones once, few, many or no size at all.

d_gene: TRBD1
abundance: .
v_gene: TRBV5-1
j_gene: TRBJ2-3
CDR3aa: CASSPGQGGDTQYF
CDR3nt: TGCGCCAGCAGCCCAGGACAGGGGGGAGATACGCAGTATTTT

d_gene: TRBD1
abundance: few
v_gene: TRBV6-5
j_gene: TRBJ2-7
CDR3aa: CASSRRDREGEQYF
CDR3nt: TGTGCCAGCAGCCGCCGGGACAGGGAGGGAGAGCAGTACTTC

d_gene: .
abundance: .
v_gene: TRBV7-9
j_gene: TRBJ2-3
CDR3aa: CASSLSGGGVADTQYF
CDR3nt: TGTGCCAGCAGCTTATCCGGGGGTGGGGTGGCAGATACGCAGTATTTT

d_gene: .
abundance: .
v_gene: TRBV5-4
j_gene: TRBJ2-2
CDR3aa: CASSLGRLRKANTGELFF
CDR3nt: TGTGCCAGCAGCCTGGGGAGACTACGGAAGGCGAACACCGGGGAGCTGTTTTTT

d_gene: TRBD2
abundance: .
v_gene: TRBV11-2
j_gene: TRBJ2-1
CDR3aa: CASSLGLASNEQFF
CDR3nt: TGTGCCAGCAGCTTAGGACTAGCGAGCAATGAGCAGTTCTTC

d_gene: TRBD2
abundance: .
v_gene: TRBV5-1
j_gene: TRBJ2-3
CDR3aa: CASSSTSGGSTDTQYF
CDR3nt: TGCGCCAGCAGTTCAACTAGCGGGGGGAGCACAGATACGCAGTATTTT

d_gene: .
abundance: .
v_gene: TRBV10-3
j_gene: TRBJ2-4
CDR3aa: CAISGSGGVEDIQYF
CDR3nt: TGTGCCATCAGCGGTTCTGGGGGCGTAGAGGACATTCAGTACTTC

d_gene: .
abundance: .
v_gene: TRBV5-1
j_gene: TRBJ1-2
CDR3aa: CASSLALGVNYGYTF
CDR3nt: TGCGCCAGCAGCTTGGCGTTAGGGGTTAACTATGGCTACACCTTC

d_gene: .
abundance: .
v_gene: TRBV3-1/TRBV3-2
j_gene: TRBJ2-7
CDR3aa: CASSQGLDSSYEQYF
CDR3nt: TGTGCCAGCAGCCAAGGACTGGATAGCTCCTACGAGCAGTACTTC

d_gene: TRBD1
abundance: .
v_gene: TRBV7-2
j_gene: TRBJ1-2
CDR3aa: CASSSTGGGIERDYGYTF
CDR3nt: TGTGCCAGCAGCTCGACAGGGGGCGGAATTGAAAGGGACTATGGCTACACCTTC

d_gene: .
abundance: .
v_gene: TRBV6-5
j_gene: TRBJ2-5
CDR3aa: CASRTRGQETQYF
CDR3nt: TGTGCCAGCAGAACCAGGGGCCAAGAGACCCAGTACTTC

d_gene: .
abundance: .
v_gene: TRBV18
j_gene: TRBJ2-1
CDR3aa: CASSPSHAAPSNEQFF
CDR3nt: TGTGCCAGCTCACCATCCCATGCGGCCCCCAGTAATGAGCAGTTCTTC

d_gene: .
abundance: .
v_gene: TRBV13
j_gene: TRBJ2-7
CDR3aa: CASSLVQVGLEQYF
CDR3nt: TGTGCCAGCAGCTTAGTACAGGTGGGGCTGGAGCAGTACTTC

d_gene: TRBD1
abundance: .
v_gene: TRBV5-1
j_gene: TRBJ1-4
CDR3aa: CASSLGGQGEKLFF
CDR3nt: TGCGCCAGCAGCTTGGGTGGACAGGGAGAAAAACTGTTTTTT

d_gene: .
abundance: .
v_gene: TRBV5-1
j_gene: TRBJ1-2
CDR3aa: CASSKELYGYTF
CDR3nt: TGCGCCAGCAGCAAAGAACTCTATGGCTACACCTTC

d_gene: TRBD2
abundance: .
v_gene: TRBV6-1
j_gene: TRBJ2-1
CDR3aa: CASSDRGRAREQFF
CDR3nt: TGTGCCAGCAGTGATCGCGGGAGGGCCCGGGAGCAGTTCTTC

d_gene: .
abundance: few
v_gene: TRBV19
j_gene: TRBJ2-7
CDR3aa: CASSDSSYEQYF
CDR3nt: TGTGCCAGTAGCGACAGCTCCTACGAGCAGTACTTC

d_gene: TRBD1
abundance: .
v_gene: TRBV3-1/TRBV3-2
j_gene: TRBJ1-6
CDR3aa: CASSQDRGRPNSPLHF
CDR3nt: TGTGCCAGCAGCCAAGACAGGGGGCGGCCTAATTCACCCCTCCACTTT

d_gene: TRBD1
abundance: .
v_gene: TRBV7-9
j_gene: TRBJ2-7
CDR3aa: CASSSPGTGAYEQYF
CDR3nt: TGTGCCAGCAGCTCCCCCGGGACAGGGGCCTACGAGCAGTACTTC

d_gene: TRBD1
abundance: .
v_gene: TRBV5-1
j_gene: TRBJ2-1
CDR3aa: CASSLTGYNEQFF
CDR3nt: TGCGCCAGCAGCCTGACAGGGTACAATGAGCAGTTCTTC

d_gene: TRBD2
abundance: .
v_gene: TRBV5-1
j_gene: TRBJ2-3
CDR3aa: CASSPGLAPDTQYF
CDR3nt: TGCGCCAGCAGCCCAGGACTAGCTCCAGATACGCAGTATTTT

d_gene: TRBD2
abundance: .
v_gene: TRBV7-9
j_gene: TRBJ2-7
CDR3aa: CASSSHREAFYEQYF
CDR3nt: TGTGCCAGCAGCTCACACCGGGAGGCTTTCTACGAGCAGTACTTC

d_gene: .
abundance: .
v_gene: TRBV4-2
j_gene: TRBJ2-5
CDR3aa: CASSQEPAGRGMETQYF
CDR3nt: TGTGCCAGCAGCCAAGAGCCGGCGGGCCGAGGGATGGAGACCCAGTACTTC

d_gene: TRBD2
abundance: once
v_gene: TRBV9
j_gene: TRBJ2-1
CDR3aa: CASSASGSSYNEQFF
CDR3nt: TGTGCCAGCAGCGCTAGCGGGAGCTCCTACAATGAGCAGTTCTTC

d_gene: TRBD2
abundance: .
v_gene: TRBV27
j_gene: TRBJ2-7
CDR3aa: CASSSGLAHEQYF
CDR3nt: TGTGCCAGCAGTTCAGGACTAGCCCACGAGCAGTACTTC

d_gene: TRBD2
abundance: .
v_gene: TRBV15
j_gene: TRBJ2-1
CDR3aa: CATSQRVAGNEQFF
CDR3nt: TGTGCCACCAGTCAGAGAGTAGCGGGCAATGAGCAGTTCTTC

d_gene: .
abundance: .
v_gene: TRBV6-2/TRBV6-3
j_gene: TRBJ1-5
CDR3aa: CASSFLQGDQPQHF
CDR3nt: TGTGCCAGCAGTTTTCTTCAGGGCGATCAGCCCCAGCATTTT

d_gene: .
abundance: .
v_gene: TRBV7-9
j_gene: TRBJ1-3
CDR3aa: CASSSEGQFSGNTIYF
CDR3nt: TGTGCCAGCAGCTCAGAAGGACAATTCTCTGGAAACACCATATATTTT

d_gene: .
abundance: .
v_gene: TRBV30
j_gene: TRBJ1-1
CDR3aa: CAWSDRNTEAFF
CDR3nt: TGTGCCTGGAGTGACAGGAACACTGAAGCTTTCTTT

d_gene: TRBD2
abundance: .
v_gene: TRBV4-1
j_gene: TRBJ2-4
CDR3aa: CASSNAGGRVLAKNIQYF
CDR3nt: TGCGCCAGCAGTAACGCGGGAGGGAGGGTGTTAGCCAAAAACATTCAGTACTTC

d_gene: .
abundance: once
v_gene: TRBV27
j_gene: TRBJ1-6
CDR3aa: CASSWSGTNNSPLHF
CDR3nt: TGTGCCAGCAGTTGGTCCGGGACAAATAATTCACCCCTCCACTTT

d_gene: TRBD2
abundance: .
v_gene: TRBV15
j_gene: TRBJ2-7
CDR3aa: CATSRDGAGAGEQYF
CDR3nt: TGTGCCACCAGCAGAGATGGAGCGGGAGCTGGGGAGCAGTACTTC

d_gene: .
abundance: .
v_gene: TRBV6-1
j_gene: TRBJ2-7
CDR3aa: CASSDDFFYEQYF
CDR3nt: TGTGCCAGCAGTGATGACTTCTTCTACGAGCAGTACTTC

d_gene: .
abundance: few
v_gene: TRBV7-3
j_gene: TRBJ1-3
CDR3aa: CASSLLPRSGNTIYF
CDR3nt: TGTGCCAGCAGTCTTCTCCCCCGCTCTGGAAACACCATATATTTT

d_gene: TRBD1
abundance: .
v_gene: TRBV7-8
j_gene: TRBJ2-2
CDR3aa: CASSLSMVGTANTGELFF
CDR3nt: TGTGCCAGCAGCTTGAGTATGGTTGGGACAGCGAACACCGGGGAGCTGTTTTTT

d_gene: TRBD1
abundance: .
v_gene: TRBV5-1
j_gene: TRBJ1-2
CDR3aa: CASSSGQGITSYGYTF
CDR3nt: TGCGCCAGCAGCTCGGGACAGGGCATTACAAGTTATGGCTACACCTTC

d_gene: .
abundance: .
v_gene: TRBV9
j_gene: TRBJ2-7
CDR3aa: CASSPSPRENYEQYF
CDR3nt: TGTGCCAGCAGCCCCTCCCCTCGGGAGAACTACGAGCAGTACTTC

d_gene: TRBD2
abundance: few
v_gene: TRBV3-1/TRBV3-2
j_gene: TRBJ2-1
CDR3aa: CASSKDLLAGVHEQFF
CDR3nt: TGTGCCAGCAGCAAAGATCTACTAGCGGGAGTCCATGAGCAGTTCTTC

d_gene: TRBD2
abundance: .
v_gene: TRBV5-4
j_gene: TRBJ2-2
CDR3aa: CASSSPPPSGSTGELFF
CDR3nt: TGTGCCAGCAGCTCCCCCCCGCCTAGCGGGAGTACCGGGGAGCTGTTTTTT

d_gene: .
abundance: .
v_gene: TRBV6-5
j_gene: TRBJ1-3
CDR3aa: CASAVDGNSGNTIYF
CDR3nt: TGTGCCAGCGCCGTCGACGGGAACTCTGGAAACACCATATATTTT

d_gene: .
abundance: .
v_gene: TRBV28
j_gene: TRBJ1-2
CDR3aa: CASSLRYGYTF
CDR3nt: TGTGCCAGCAGTTTGCGTTATGGCTACACCTTC

d_gene: TRBD2
abundance: .
v_gene: TRBV7-6
j_gene: TRBJ2-1
CDR3aa: CASSSLSGGFYNEQFF
CDR3nt: TGTGCCAGCAGCTCCCTTTCGGGAGGATTCTACAATGAGCAGTTCTTC

d_gene: .
abundance: .
v_gene: TRBV27
j_gene: TRBJ1-6
CDR3aa: CASSGQSIYSPLHF
CDR3nt: TGTGCCAGCAGTGGACAGTCGATCTATTCACCCCTCCACTTT